This is a list of T cell receptor beta chains from one sample in a study of tissue T cells after allogeneic stem cell transplantation. Assay used: immunoSEQ multiplex PCR; TCRdb lists only in-frame clones, some missing. Of roughly 1,000 clones in the sample, over 35% were seen once. The source material was kidney tissue, sampled at autopsy. These receptors were collected from a female patient aged 40 to 75 with steroid-refractory graft-versus-host disease after an allogeneic stem cell transplant. Some T cells may possibly be graft donor cells. Each CDR3 is given with its conserved first and last residue. The order of the fields is CDR3 DNA, CDR3 protein, J gene, V gene, D gene, clone size. D genes are given only for firm matches. The size field is filled for only some rows; it gives once, few, many or a size class.

CDR3nt: TGTGCCAGCAGCTTAGGAGGGAGGGTAGACTACAAAAACATTCAGTACTTC
CDR3aa: CASSLGGRVDYKNIQYF
j_gene: TRBJ2-4
v_gene: TRBV7-2
d_gene: TRBD2
abundance: .

CDR3nt: TGTGCCAGCTCACTTCAGGACAATCAGCCCCAGCATTTT
CDR3aa: CASSLQDNQPQHF
j_gene: TRBJ1-5
v_gene: TRBV18
d_gene: .
abundance: .

CDR3nt: TGTGCCAGCAGCGGGGGCAATCGGCATCATCAGCCCCAGCATTTT
CDR3aa: CASSGGNRHHQPQHF
j_gene: TRBJ1-5
v_gene: TRBV3-1/TRBV3-2
d_gene: .
abundance: .

CDR3nt: TGTGCCAGCAGCCAGGGGGCAGGGGCTGGAGATACGCAGTATTTT
CDR3aa: CASSQGAGAGDTQYF
j_gene: TRBJ2-3
v_gene: TRBV14
d_gene: .
abundance: .

CDR3nt: TGTGCCAGCAGCTTGGGGTTAGCGGGAGTCTACGAGCAGTACTTC
CDR3aa: CASSLGLAGVYEQYF
j_gene: TRBJ2-7
v_gene: TRBV5-5
d_gene: TRBD2
abundance: .

CDR3nt: TGTGCCAGCAGCCCCCCCATGTGGCGAAACACCTACAATGAGCAGTTCTTC
CDR3aa: CASSPPMWRNTYNEQFF
j_gene: TRBJ2-1
v_gene: TRBV28
d_gene: .
abundance: .

CDR3nt: TGTGCCAGCAGTTACGGACCTGAAGCTTTCTTT
CDR3aa: CASSYGPEAFF
j_gene: TRBJ1-1
v_gene: TRBV6-2/TRBV6-3
d_gene: .
abundance: .

CDR3nt: TGTGCCAGCAGTTCCCGGGATGGGTCGATTTTAGGTGAAGCTTTCTTT
CDR3aa: CASSSRDGSILGEAFF
j_gene: TRBJ1-1
v_gene: TRBV28
d_gene: .
abundance: .

CDR3nt: TGTGCCAGCAGTCCGGGACTAGCGGGGGCCCAGTTCTTC
CDR3aa: CASSPGLAGAQFF
j_gene: TRBJ2-1
v_gene: TRBV12-3/TRBV12-4
d_gene: TRBD2
abundance: .

CDR3nt: TGTGCCACCAGTGATTTAGGGGGCGGGAGGGCCAATGAGCAGTTCTTC
CDR3aa: CATSDLGGGRANEQFF
j_gene: TRBJ2-1
v_gene: TRBV24-1
d_gene: TRBD2
abundance: .

CDR3nt: TGTGCCAGCTCACAAGGGGGAGGTGAAAAACTGTTTTTT
CDR3aa: CASSQGGGEKLFF
j_gene: TRBJ1-4
v_gene: TRBV18
d_gene: .
abundance: few

CDR3nt: TGCGCCAGCAGCTTAGGGTCGGCCTTTGGAAACACCATATATTTT
CDR3aa: CASSLGSAFGNTIYF
j_gene: TRBJ1-3
v_gene: TRBV5-1
d_gene: .
abundance: few

CDR3nt: TGTGCCAGCAGCCGACCGGGAGCTTCTTACAATGAGCAGTTCTTC
CDR3aa: CASSRPGASYNEQFF
j_gene: TRBJ2-1
v_gene: TRBV27
d_gene: .
abundance: .

CDR3nt: TGTGCCAGCAGCGCCGGCGGAAGCTCCTACGAGCAGTACTTC
CDR3aa: CASSAGGSSYEQYF
j_gene: TRBJ2-7
v_gene: TRBV9
d_gene: .
abundance: hyperexpanded

CDR3nt: TGCGCCAGCAGCTTGGCCAGGGGGCTCGATACGCAGTATTTT
CDR3aa: CASSLARGLDTQYF
j_gene: TRBJ2-3
v_gene: TRBV5-1
d_gene: TRBD1
abundance: .